There are a few counts of the clone carrying this T cell receptor beta chain. Its antigen is unidentified. As for time point: cycle 4 day 1 (C4D1), after about 6 weeks of nivolumab. All patients experienced relapse after autologous stem cell transplantation, and brentuximab vedotin exposure was variable. Magnetic depletion of unwanted cells isolated CD4+ T cells from thawed PBMCs. Progressive disease, partial response or complete response was each patient's best response. Generated by immunoSEQ multiplex PCR, the TCRdb table keeps only in-frame clones and is missing some. The sample has tens of thousands of clones, around 87% seen once. The record originates from a study of PD-1 blockade in classical Hodgkin lymphoma. Study outcomes and limitations: By C4D1 there was a significant rise in CD4+ TCR diversity but not in CD8+ TCR diversity. Lower baseline TCR diversity marked trial partial responders and progressors.

Germline lookup yields CDR1 ENHRY and CDR2 SYGVKD. This CDR3 contains 16 residues. With 3 bases removed from V and 8 bases from J, the gap between germline ends came to 22 bases. The receptor's source is a human donor with classical Hodgkin lymphoma. This chain joins TRBV10-3 and TRBJ1-2, with unresolved D. The source material was CD4+ T cells from blood, sampled before the fourth cycle of nivolumab. Here the CDR3 DNA reads TGTGCCATCAGTGATTGGCTCGTCGGGGAGATAGAGGGCTACACCTTC. Amino acid sequence: CAISDWLVGEIEGYTF.